These 12 T cell receptor beta chains were all obtained from the same sample, sequenced in a study of vaccination and CD4 T cells after COVID-19. The time point denotes: late sampling 161 to 241 days after vaccination in three convalescent patients. TCRdb itself ran the PCR reads through MiXCR, one entry per CDR3 protein. The table lists 25,000 to 35,000 distinct CDR3 sequences, approximately 53% of them singletons, with less than 6% in the top ten. The material was CD4+ T cells from blood, obtained about 7 months after SARS-CoV-2 vaccination. These receptors were obtained from a human donor who had recovered from COVID-19.

This clonotype has a handful of counts. This chain links TRBV20-1 with TRBJ1-3; unclear D gene. Trimming took 0 bases from V and 2 from J, leaving 11 bases between them. Germline V CDR1 and CDR2: DFQATT, SNEGSKA (reference sequence). The CDR3 extends over 15 amino acids. CDR3 in DNA: TGCAGTGCTAGAGATGTCGAGTTTGCTGGAAACACCATATATTTT. Protein: CSARDVEFAGNTIYF.

This chain uses TRBV24-1 with TRBJ2-3; 8 bases fit TRBD2. Trimming at V came to 4 bases and at J to 1 base, leaving 3 bases not matched to a gene. The germline V gene has CDR1 KGHDR and CDR2 SFDVKD. The CDR3 has 15 amino acids. The CDR3 loop is CATSEQAGGTDTQYF. Written as DNA, the CDR3 is TGTGCCACCAGTGAGCAAGCGGGGGGCACAGATACGCAGTATTTT.

The table lists this clonotype with a few counts. J is TRBJ2-2 and V is TRBV6-5; a possible D gene is TRBD2 (6 bases). Germline V lookup: CDR1 MNHEY, CDR2 SVGAGI. Trimming left V 2 bases short and J 0 bases short, with 7 bases between. This CDR3 is 15 amino acids long. The CDR3 DNA is TGTGCCAGCAGTTACCGGAGGGCGAACACCGGGGAGCTGTTTTTT. The encoded protein is CASSYRRANTGELFF.

The chain couples TRBV10-3 to TRBJ1-1; D not resolved. The CDR3 is 12 residues long. Deletions cut 0 bases from V and 8 bases from J, with 7 bases between. CDR1 ENHRY and CDR2 SYGVKD come from the germline V gene. CDR3 DNA sequence: TGTGCCATCAGTGAGTCTGTCAGAGAAGCTTTCTTT. Translating it yields CAISESVREAFF.

The rearrangement links TRBV28 to TRBJ1-5; possible D gene TRBD1, 6 bases. The germline V gene encodes CDR1 MDHEN and CDR2 SYDVKM. The CDR3 loop spans 16 amino acids. The V and J ends lost 2 bases and 1 base respectively, with 12 bases between them. For the CDR3, the DNA is TGTGCCAGCAGTTTAATGGGGGCTAGAAGCAATCAGCCCCAGCATTTT. This codes for CASSLMGARSNQPQHF.

The chain employs TRBV7-6 and TRBJ2-7, with 8 bases lining up with TRBD1. The germline V gene has CDR1 SGHVS and CDR2 FNYEAQ. V was pared by 1 base and J by 0 bases, with 8 bases of the junction left unmatched. This CDR3 is 17 amino acids long. The DNA for the CDR3 is TGTGCCAGCAGCTTAGTTCCCGGACAGGGTAACTCCTACGAGCAGTACTTC. This translates into CASSLVPGQGNSYEQYF.

This clonotype occurred a few times. The chain recombines TRBV20-1 with TRBJ2-5, with unresolved D. The CDR3 spans 13 residues. The germline gives CDR1 DFQATT, CDR2 SNEGSKA (reference sequence). Trimming shortened V by 0 bases and J by 3 bases, and 8 bases separated the two germline ends. For the CDR3, the DNA is TGCAGTGCTAGAGAGCGCTTCAAAGAGACCCAGTACTTC. It translates to CSARERFKETQYF.

The chain is built from TRBV20-1 and TRBJ2-1; the D call may be TRBD1 or TRBD2 (5 bases each). The CDR3 sequence is 16 residues long. V was trimmed by 0 bases and J by 0 bases, leaving 12 bases between them. Germline V gene data show CDR1 as DFQATT and CDR2 as SNEGSKA (reference sequence). The CDR3 coding sequence is TGCAGTGCTAGAGATCTTGGGGGAAACTCCTACAATGAGCAGTTCTTC. Its translation: CSARDLGGNSYNEQFF.

The sample holds one count of this clonotype. The chain employs TRBV20-1 and TRBJ2-3; D is ambiguous. Trimming pared 7 bases from V and 3 bases from J, leaving 5 bases between. This CDR3 is 10 amino acids long. Germline V lookup: CDR1 DFQATT, CDR2 SNEGSKA (reference sequence). CDR3 coding DNA: TGCAGTGTTGTAACAGATACGCAGTATTTT. This codes for CSVVTDTQYF.

This sequence joins TRBV7-9 and TRBJ1-4; a possible D gene is TRBD1 (5 bases). Trimming stripped 3 bases from V and 6 bases from J, with 11 bases between. The CDR3 is 14 residues long. CDR1 is SEHNR, CDR2 FQNEAQ, per germline (reference sequence). The CDR3, as DNA: TGTGCCAGCAGCTTGGATCAGGGTCATGAAAAACTGTTTTTT. Amino acid sequence: CASSLDQGHEKLFF.

In its sample, this clonotype was seen a few times. The chain joins TRBV15 to TRBJ2-7; the match to TRBD2 covers 9 bases. The CDR3 spans 17 residues. J lost 3 bases, V lost 0 bases, and 9 bases had no gene match. Germline-derived CDR1 and CDR2 are LNHNV and YYDKDF (reference sequence). The CDR3: CATSRDRGASGIYEQYF. CDR3 DNA: TGTGCCACCAGCAGAGATAGGGGGGCTAGCGGGATCTACGAGCAGTACTTC.

The CDR3 is CSVEAQDRGSYNEQFF. DNA for the CDR3: TGCAGCGTTGAAGCCCAGGACAGGGGCTCCTACAATGAGCAGTTCTTC. The chain links TRBV29-1 to TRBJ2-1, with TRBD1 matching 9 bases. The CDR3 runs 16 residues. With V trimmed by 1 base and J by 0 bases, 4 bases remained unmatched. Germline loops: CDR1 SQVTM, CDR2 ANQGSEA.